The T cell receptor beta chain described here comes from a study of blood T cell repertoires in COVID-19. The germline V gene has CDR1 MDHEN and CDR2 SYDVKM. V lost 3 bases and J lost 5, with 4 bases in between. This CDR3 is built from 11 residues. This study enrolled people aged about 18 to 100 from about 24 US geographic areas. Assay used: immunoSEQ multiplex PCR; TCRdb lists only in-frame clones, some missing. Among 250,000 to 350,000 clones listed, over 75% were seen once. A few counts support this clone. The sequenced material came from PBMCs or T cells enriched from blood (not recorded which). The sequence was obtained from a woman aged 18-29 years who had recovered from COVID-19. The chain combines TRBV28 with TRBJ1-1; D not resolved. CDR3 bases: TGTGCCAGCAGTTTCAAAACTGAAGCTTTCTTT. This translates into CASSFKTEAFF.